A selection of T cell receptor beta chains follows, all from one sample in a study of cytomegalovirus exposure and HLA in healthy donors. The data were produced by immunoSEQ multiplex PCR, yet TCRdb's version contains in-frame clones alone and is incomplete. The repertoire consists of some 240,000 clones, with around 73% occurring once and the leading ten covering around 4%. Sequenced sample: PBMCs. These TCRs come from a male donor in good health and CMV-seronegative. CDR3s include the opening cysteine and the closing phenylalanine or tryptophan. Fields, in order: CDR3 protein, CDR3 DNA, V gene, J gene, D gene, clone size. A D gene is named only where the DNA matches it firmly. Clone size is stated in some rows and not others, as once, few, many or a class when expanded.

CDR3 protein: CASSPTGRGSGELFF
CDR3 DNA: TGTGCCAGCAGCCCAACGGGTAGGGGGTCCGGGGAGCTGTTTTTT
V gene: TRBV5-6
J gene: TRBJ2-2
D gene: .
clone size: many

CDR3 protein: CASSSQGARPNTEAFF
CDR3 DNA: TGTGCCAGCAGTTCCCAGGGGGCGCGGCCGAACACTGAAGCTTTCTTT
V gene: TRBV6-5
J gene: TRBJ1-1
D gene: TRBD1
clone size: .

CDR3 protein: CASNSDRGPYGYTF
CDR3 DNA: TGTGCCAGCAACTCGGACAGGGGCCCCTATGGCTACACCTTC
V gene: TRBV2
J gene: TRBJ1-2
D gene: TRBD1
clone size: .

CDR3 protein: CASSFGSGANYGYTF
CDR3 DNA: TGTGCCAGCAGTTTTGGTTCAGGGGCTAACTATGGCTACACCTTC
V gene: TRBV6-6
J gene: TRBJ1-2
D gene: .
clone size: few

CDR3 protein: CASSQTGTGGTDTQYF
CDR3 DNA: TGTGCCAGCAGCCAAACCGGGACAGGGGGCACAGATACGCAGTATTTT
V gene: TRBV9
J gene: TRBJ2-3
D gene: TRBD1
clone size: .

CDR3 protein: CASSSRQNQPQHF
CDR3 DNA: TGTGCCAGCAGTTCAAGACAGAATCAGCCCCAGCATTTT
V gene: TRBV28
J gene: TRBJ1-5
D gene: .
clone size: few

CDR3 protein: CASSLGSVDTQYF
CDR3 DNA: TGTGCCAGCAGCTTGGGGAGTGTAGATACGCAGTATTTT
V gene: TRBV7-3
J gene: TRBJ2-3
D gene: .
clone size: .

CDR3 protein: CASRDRGISEKLFF
CDR3 DNA: TGTGCCAGCAGGGACAGGGGGATAAGTGAAAAACTGTTTTTT
V gene: TRBV6-1
J gene: TRBJ1-4
D gene: TRBD1
clone size: .

CDR3 protein: CASLSEFGQGTSGNTIYF
CDR3 DNA: TGTGCCAGCCTCAGTGAATTTGGGCAGGGGACCTCTGGAAACACCATATATTTT
V gene: TRBV25-1
J gene: TRBJ1-3
D gene: .
clone size: .

CDR3 protein: CSAAMTSGSVNEQYF
CDR3 DNA: TGCAGCGCGGCTATGACTAGCGGGAGTGTCAACGAGCAGTACTTC
V gene: TRBV29-1
J gene: TRBJ2-7
D gene: TRBD2
clone size: .

CDR3 protein: CASSQRGQTQETQYF
CDR3 DNA: TGTGCCAGCAGTCAAAGGGGTCAGACCCAAGAGACCCAGTACTTC
V gene: TRBV27
J gene: TRBJ2-5
D gene: .
clone size: .